This TCR beta chain was captured by sequencing in a study of T cell responses to AZD1222 COVID-19 vaccine. Study-level information: Pooling was applied to second doses at about 4 or about 12 weeks. The study, taken as a whole, reports: Spike-specific TCR breadth rose after two AZD1222 doses, and depth rose as well.

Trimming removed 7 bases at V and 5 bases at J, with 9 bases between. CDR3 length equals 12 residues. Germline CDR1 is MNHEY and CDR2 is SVGAGI. For this clone: Antigen specificity is unknown.

Measured with immunoSEQ multiplex PCR; TCRdb has only the in-frame clones, and not every one. This sample has 120,000 or so clones, with 75% to 90% found just once. The material was peripheral blood, obtained on day 0 of AZD1222 vaccination. The TCR comes from an adult in good health. V and J are TRBV6-5 and TRBJ1-5, with D uncertain. In DNA, the CDR3 is TGTGCCAGCACCTACGGTCATCAGCCCCAGCATTTT. Translation: CASTYGHQPQHF.